This T cell receptor (beta chain) was recorded in a study of CD8 T cells in Susac syndrome. TCR beta sequencing was performed on blood CD8+ and CD4+ T cells. TEMRA cells were FACS-enriched, unlike CD8+ and CD4+ T cells, which were negatively isolated. Points on this clonotype: Its antigen is unidentified.

General study findings and limits: An acknowledgment was made by the study that its TCR sequencing and HLA analysis involved relatively few individuals.

RNA was extracted with the RNeasy kit, and a quantity of roughly 0.45 to 1 ug was reverse transcribed using random hexamers. Amplification of TCR beta CDR3 was carried out by immunoSEQ multiplex PCR, which covered 54 Vbeta and 13 Jbeta segments. MiXCR, run by TCRdb on the immunoSEQ multiplex PCR reads, gives a single entry per CDR3 protein. The profile shows 150,000 to 250,000 distinct CDR3 sequences, 90% to 95% of them singletons. The material sequenced was CD4+ T cells from PBMCs. This TCR came from a human donor with multiple sclerosis.

The DNA for the CDR3 is TGCAGCACAGGGGAAATGAACACTGAAGCTTTCTTT. This translates into CSTGEMNTEAFF. The chain recombines TRBV29-1 with TRBJ1-1; 7 nucleotides line up with TRBD1. Germline-derived CDR1 and CDR2 are SQVTM and ANQGSEA. The V segment lost 8 bases and the J segment 0 bases; nucleotides outside the gene matches: 3. The CDR3 is made up of 12 amino acids.